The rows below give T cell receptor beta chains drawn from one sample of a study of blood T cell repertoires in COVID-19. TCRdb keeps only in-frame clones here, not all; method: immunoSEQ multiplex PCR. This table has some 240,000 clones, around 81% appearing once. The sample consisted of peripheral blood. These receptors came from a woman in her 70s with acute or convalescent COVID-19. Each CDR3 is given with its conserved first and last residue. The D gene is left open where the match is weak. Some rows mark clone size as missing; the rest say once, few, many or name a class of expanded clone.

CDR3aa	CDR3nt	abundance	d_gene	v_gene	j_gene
CASSPGQGNTGELFF	TGTGCCAGCAGCCCGGGACAGGGGAACACCGGGGAGCTGTTTTTT	-	TRBD1	TRBV11-2	TRBJ2-2
CAWGASGILNQPQHF	TGTGCCTGGGGCGCGTCCGGGATCCTCAATCAGCCCCAGCATTTT	once	-	TRBV30	TRBJ1-5
CASSFLGDRTQPQHF	TGCGCCAGCAGCTTTTTGGGCGACAGAACTCAGCCCCAGCATTTT	-	-	TRBV5-1	TRBJ1-5
CASSFASAGWGNIQYF	TGTGCCAGCAGCTTTGCGTCGGCGGGGTGGGGAAACATTCAGTACTTC	-	-	TRBV5-8	TRBJ2-4
CASSPNTDTQYF	TGTGCCAGCAGCCCCAACACAGATACGCAGTATTTT	once	-	TRBV7-8	TRBJ2-3
CASSNSGGTSTDTQYF	TGTGCCAGCAGCAACAGCGGGGGGACTAGCACAGATACGCAGTATTTT	-	-	TRBV21-1	TRBJ2-3
CASSRGTSENIQYF	TGCGCCAGCAGCCGAGGGACTAGCGAAAACATTCAGTACTTC	-	TRBD2	TRBV4-3	TRBJ2-4
CASSGSSGGADTQYF	TGTGCCAGCAGCGGGTCTAGCGGGGGGGCAGATACGCAGTATTTT	-	TRBD2	TRBV9	TRBJ2-3
CASRELAGAKDTQYF	TGTGCCAGCAGAGAGCTAGCGGGGGCTAAGGATACGCAGTATTTT	-	TRBD2	TRBV6-5	TRBJ2-3
CASSRSTVTGELFF	TGTGCCAGCAGCCGATCGACAGTTACCGGGGAGCTGTTTTTT	few	-	TRBV6-5	TRBJ2-2
CAIRGGGELFF	TGTGCCATCAGAGGGGGCGGGGAGCTGTTTTTT	few	-	TRBV10-3	TRBJ2-2
CASSPRLEGEQFF	TGCGCCAGCAGCCCAAGGTTAGAGGGTGAGCAGTTCTTC	-	-	TRBV4-1	TRBJ2-1
CASSRGASSNDEQFF	TGTGCCAGCAGCCGGGGAGCCTCTAGCAACGATGAGCAGTTCTTC	-	-	TRBV7-9	TRBJ2-1
CAWKLAGSTGELFF	TGTGCCTGGAAACTAGCGGGGAGCACCGGGGAGCTGTTTTTT	-	TRBD2	TRBV30	TRBJ2-2
CASSPASSGGAGRETQYF	TGTGCCAGCAGTCCCGCATCTAGCGGGGGGGCGGGACGGGAGACCCAGTACTTC	-	TRBD2	TRBV6-6	TRBJ2-5
CASSKTGAPEYGYTF	TGTGCCAGCAGCAAAACAGGGGCCCCGGAGTATGGCTACACCTTC	once	TRBD1	TRBV9	TRBJ1-2
CATSAPGNSYEQYF	TGTGCCACCAGTGCCCCCGGGAATTCCTACGAGCAGTACTTC	-	-	TRBV24-1	TRBJ2-7
CASSLRPRGGGGELFF	TGTGCCAGCAGCTTAAGACCGAGGGGGGGTGGCGGGGAGCTGTTTTTT	-	-	TRBV7-8	TRBJ2-2
CASSLGAAYTEAFF	TGTGCCAGCAGCTTGGGGGCAGCTTACACTGAAGCTTTCTTT	-	-	TRBV5-5	TRBJ1-1
CASTRDRDRGEQFF	TGTGCCAGCACCCGCGACCGGGACAGAGGGGAGCAGTTCTTC	few	TRBD1	TRBV7-2	TRBJ2-1
CASSHASTGGETQYF	TGTGCCAGCAGCCACGCGTCGACAGGCGGGGAGACCCAGTACTTC	-	-	TRBV11-2	TRBJ2-5
CASSQADRGNEKLFF	TGTGCCAGCAGCCAAGCCGACCGGGGTAATGAAAAACTGTTTTTT	few	-	TRBV3-1/TRBV3-2	TRBJ1-4
CASGDRAITF	TGTGCCAGTGGGGACAGGGCTATCACCTTC	-	TRBD1	TRBV19	TRBJ1-2
CASSFFADTQETQYF	TGTGCCAGCAGTTTCTTCGCGGATACCCAAGAGACCCAGTACTTC	few	-	TRBV27	TRBJ2-5
CASSPLDRKYQETQYF	TGTGCCAGCTCACCACTTGACAGGAAGTACCAAGAGACCCAGTACTTC	once	-	TRBV18	TRBJ2-5
CASSRHNPQGTGSYNEQFF	TGTGCCAGCAGCCGCCACAACCCCCAAGGGACAGGGTCCTACAATGAGCAGTTCTTC	-	TRBD1	TRBV4-2	TRBJ2-1
CATSDPGTGFHEQYF	TGTGCCACCAGTGATCCCGGGACAGGGTTCCACGAGCAGTACTTC	-	TRBD1	TRBV24-1	TRBJ2-7
CAWGRDSRYEQYF	TGTGCCTGGGGACGGGACAGCCGATACGAGCAGTACTTC	-	TRBD1	TRBV30	TRBJ2-7
CASSTGTSGVKTQYF	TGCGCCAGCAGTACCGGGACTAGCGGGGTAAAGACCCAGTACTTC	-	TRBD2	TRBV5-1	TRBJ2-5
CASSRERANYGYTF	TGCGCCAGCAGCCGGGAGAGGGCTAACTATGGCTACACCTTC	once	-	TRBV4-1	TRBJ1-2
CASSTGWTGGLGYTF	TGTGCCAGTAGTACCGGCTGGACAGGGGGCTTGGGCTACACCTTC	-	TRBD1	TRBV19	TRBJ1-2
CASSPGTGFEQYF	TGTGCCAGCAGCCCCGGGACAGGGTTCGAGCAGTACTTC	few	TRBD1	TRBV7-9	TRBJ2-7
CASSHSGATYEQYF	TGTGCCAGCAGTCATAGCGGGGCGACCTACGAGCAGTACTTC	once	TRBD2	TRBV6-5	TRBJ2-7
CASSRDRTTYEQYF	TGTGCCAGCAGCCGGGACAGGACGACGTACGAGCAGTACTTC	-	TRBD1	TRBV11-2	TRBJ2-7
CASRLSSWGTGELFF	TGTGCCAGCAGACTTTCTAGCTGGGGCACCGGGGAGCTGTTTTTT	-	-	TRBV6-4	TRBJ2-2
CASSSNPRGQASYNEQFF	TGTGCCAGCAGCTCTAACCCAAGGGGACAGGCCTCCTACAATGAGCAGTTCTTC	-	TRBD1	TRBV9	TRBJ2-1
CATSDLRAISTGELFF	TGTGCCACCAGTGATTTGCGAGCCATATCCACCGGGGAGCTGTTTTTT	-	-	TRBV24-1	TRBJ2-2